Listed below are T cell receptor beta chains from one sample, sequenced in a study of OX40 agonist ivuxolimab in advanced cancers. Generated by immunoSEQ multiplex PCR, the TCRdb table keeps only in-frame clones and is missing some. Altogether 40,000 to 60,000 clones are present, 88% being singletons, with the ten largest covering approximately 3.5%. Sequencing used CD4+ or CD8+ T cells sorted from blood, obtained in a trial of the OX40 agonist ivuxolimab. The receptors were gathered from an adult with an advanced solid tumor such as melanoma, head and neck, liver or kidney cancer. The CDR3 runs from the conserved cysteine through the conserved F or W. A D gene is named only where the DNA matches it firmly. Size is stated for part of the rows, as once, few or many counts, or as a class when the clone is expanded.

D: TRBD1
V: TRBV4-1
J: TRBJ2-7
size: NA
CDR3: CASSPEQGAYEQYF
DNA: TGCGCCAGCAGCCCAGAACAGGGGGCCTACGAGCAGTACTTC

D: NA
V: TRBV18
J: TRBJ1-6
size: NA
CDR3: CASSPAAGARSPLHF
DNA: TGTGCCAGCTCACCGGCAGCAGGGGCTCGTTCACCCCTCCACTTT

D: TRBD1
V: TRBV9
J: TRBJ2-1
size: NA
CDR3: CASSVQTGRSYNEQFF
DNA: TGTGCCAGCAGCGTCCAGACAGGGCGCTCCTACAATGAGCAGTTCTTC

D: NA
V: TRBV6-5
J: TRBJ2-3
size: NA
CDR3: CASSNLGAGTDTQYF
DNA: TGTGCCAGCAGTAACCTCGGGGCGGGCACAGATACGCAGTATTTT

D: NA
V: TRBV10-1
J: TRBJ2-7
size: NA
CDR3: CASSESGTLLGEQYF
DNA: TGCGCCAGCAGTGAGTCCGGGACCCTCCTGGGCGAGCAGTACTTC

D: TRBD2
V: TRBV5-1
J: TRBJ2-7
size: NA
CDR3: CASSLGRDSFPGLAGIPSEQYF
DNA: TGCGCCAGCAGCTTGGGCCGGGACAGCTTCCCGGGACTAGCGGGGATCCCCTCCGAGCAGTACTTC

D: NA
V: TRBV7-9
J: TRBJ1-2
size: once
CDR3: CASRGTANYGYTF
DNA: TGTGCCAGCAGAGGGACTGCTAACTATGGCTACACCTTC

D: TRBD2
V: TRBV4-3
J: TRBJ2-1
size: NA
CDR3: CASSQAAGGSEQFF
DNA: TGCGCCAGCAGCCAAGCGGCGGGGGGCAGCGAGCAGTTCTTC

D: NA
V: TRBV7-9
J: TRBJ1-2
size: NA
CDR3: CASSIRQGLYTF
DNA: TGTGCCAGCAGCATACGACAAGGGTTGTACACCTTC

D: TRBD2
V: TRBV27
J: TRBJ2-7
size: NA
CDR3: CASSATSGTSSYEQYF
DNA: TGTGCCAGCAGTGCGACTAGCGGGACTTCCTCCTACGAGCAGTACTTC

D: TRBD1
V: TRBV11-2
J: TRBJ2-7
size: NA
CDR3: CASSSQGYEQYF
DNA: TGTGCCAGCAGCTCACAGGGGTACGAGCAGTACTTC

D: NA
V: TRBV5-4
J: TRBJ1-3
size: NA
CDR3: CASSRSLLRTGNTIYF
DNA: TGTGCCAGCAGCAGATCCTTGCTAAGGACTGGAAACACCATATATTTT